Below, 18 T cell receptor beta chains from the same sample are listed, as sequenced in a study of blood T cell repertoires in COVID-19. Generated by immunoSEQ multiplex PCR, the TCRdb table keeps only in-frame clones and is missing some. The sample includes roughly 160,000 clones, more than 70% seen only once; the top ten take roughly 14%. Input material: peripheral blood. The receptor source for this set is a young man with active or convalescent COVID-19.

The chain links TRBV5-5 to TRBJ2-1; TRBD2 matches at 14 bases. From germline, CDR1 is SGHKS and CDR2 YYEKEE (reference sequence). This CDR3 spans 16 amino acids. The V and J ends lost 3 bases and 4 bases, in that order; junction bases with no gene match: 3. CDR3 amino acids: CASSSRTSGRYNEQFF. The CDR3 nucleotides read TGTGCCAGCAGCTCTAGGACTAGCGGGAGGTACAATGAGCAGTTCTTC.

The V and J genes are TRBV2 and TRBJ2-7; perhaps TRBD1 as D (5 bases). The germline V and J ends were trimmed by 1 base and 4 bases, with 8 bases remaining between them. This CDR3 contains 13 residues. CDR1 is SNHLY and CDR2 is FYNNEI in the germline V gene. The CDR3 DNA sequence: TGTGCCAGCAGTGAAGTCAGGGAATACGAGCAGTACTTC. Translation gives CASSEVREYEQYF.

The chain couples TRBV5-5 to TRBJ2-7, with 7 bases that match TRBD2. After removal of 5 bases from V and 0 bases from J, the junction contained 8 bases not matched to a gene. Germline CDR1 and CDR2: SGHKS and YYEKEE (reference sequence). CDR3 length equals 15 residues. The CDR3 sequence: CASRPGLSSSYEQYF. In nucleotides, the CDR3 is TGTGCCAGCAGACCGGGACTATCCAGCTCCTACGAGCAGTACTTC.

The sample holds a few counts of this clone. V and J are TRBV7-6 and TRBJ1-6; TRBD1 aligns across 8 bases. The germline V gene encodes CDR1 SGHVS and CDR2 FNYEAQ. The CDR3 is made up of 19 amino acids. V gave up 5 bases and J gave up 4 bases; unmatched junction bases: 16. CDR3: CASSRGPLTGATYNSPLHF. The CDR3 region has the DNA TGTGCCAGCAGCCGAGGACCTTTGACAGGGGCCACTTATAATTCACCCCTCCACTTT.

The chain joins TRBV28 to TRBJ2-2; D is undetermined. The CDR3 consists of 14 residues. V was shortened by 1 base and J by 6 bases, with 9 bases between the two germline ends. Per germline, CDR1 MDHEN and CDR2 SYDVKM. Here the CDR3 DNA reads TGTGCCAGCAGTTTATCAGTGGTCTCCGGGGAGCTGTTTTTT. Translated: CASSLSVVSGELFF.

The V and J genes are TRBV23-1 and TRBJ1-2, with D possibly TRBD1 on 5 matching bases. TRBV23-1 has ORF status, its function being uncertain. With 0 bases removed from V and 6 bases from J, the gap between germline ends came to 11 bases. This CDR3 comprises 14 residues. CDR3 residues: CASSQSGLLNGYTF. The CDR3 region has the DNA TGCGCCAGCAGTCAATCGGGGCTGCTCAATGGCTACACCTTC.

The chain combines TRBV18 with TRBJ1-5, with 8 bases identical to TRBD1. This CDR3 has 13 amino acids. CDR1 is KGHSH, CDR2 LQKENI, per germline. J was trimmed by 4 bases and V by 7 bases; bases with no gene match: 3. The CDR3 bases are TGTGCCAGCTTTGGACAGGGTAATCAGCCCCAGCATTTT. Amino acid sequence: CASFGQGNQPQHF.

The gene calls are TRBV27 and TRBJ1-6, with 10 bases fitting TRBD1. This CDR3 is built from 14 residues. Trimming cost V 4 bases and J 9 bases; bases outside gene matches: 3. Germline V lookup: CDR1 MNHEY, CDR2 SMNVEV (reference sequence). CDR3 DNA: TGTGCCAGCAGTTCCGGGACAGGGGTTTCACCCCTCCACTTT. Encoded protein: CASSSGTGVSPLHF.

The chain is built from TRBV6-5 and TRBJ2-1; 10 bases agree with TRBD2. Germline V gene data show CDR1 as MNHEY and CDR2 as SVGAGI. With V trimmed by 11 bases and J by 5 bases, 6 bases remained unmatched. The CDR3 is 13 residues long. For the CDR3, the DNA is TGTGCCGGCGGGACTAGCGACCACAATGAGCAGTTCTTC. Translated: CAGGTSDHNEQFF.

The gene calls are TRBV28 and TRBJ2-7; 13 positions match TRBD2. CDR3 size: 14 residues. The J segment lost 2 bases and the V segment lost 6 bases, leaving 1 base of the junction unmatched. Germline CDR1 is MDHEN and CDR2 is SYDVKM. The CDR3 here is CASRGLAGTYEQYF. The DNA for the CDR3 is TGTGCCAGCAGGGGACTAGCGGGGACCTACGAGCAGTACTTC. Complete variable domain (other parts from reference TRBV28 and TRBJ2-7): DVKVTQSSRYLVKRTGEKVFLECVQDMDHENMFWYRQDPGLGLRLIYFSYDVKMKEKGDIPEGYSVSREKKERFSLILESASTNQTSMYLCASRGLAGTYEQYFGPGTRLTVT.

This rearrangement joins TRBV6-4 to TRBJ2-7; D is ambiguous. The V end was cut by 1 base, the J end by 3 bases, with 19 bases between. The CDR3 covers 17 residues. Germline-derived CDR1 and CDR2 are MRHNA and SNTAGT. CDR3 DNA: TGTGCCAGCAGTGACTACGCAGAGGAAAACCCCAACTACGAGCAGTACTTC. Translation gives CASSDYAEENPNYEQYF.

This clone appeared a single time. This CDR3 reads CATSPGASGGSYEQYF. The CDR3 DNA sequence: TGTGCCACCAGCCCTGGGGCTAGCGGGGGCTCATACGAGCAGTACTTC. V usage is TRBV15 and J usage is TRBJ2-7; TRBD2 aligns across 10 bases. V lost 5 bases and J lost 4; bases outside the gene matches: 11. Germline V gene sequence: CDR1 LNHNV, CDR2 YYDKDF (reference sequence). The CDR3 runs 16 residues. The full variable domain, completed using reference TRBV15 and TRBJ2-7, is DAMVIQNPRYQVTQFGKPVTLSCSQTLNHNVMYWYQQKSSQAPKLLFHYYDKDFNNEADTPDNFQSRRPNTSFCFLDIRSPGLGDTAMYLCATSPGASGGSYEQYFGPGTRLTVT.

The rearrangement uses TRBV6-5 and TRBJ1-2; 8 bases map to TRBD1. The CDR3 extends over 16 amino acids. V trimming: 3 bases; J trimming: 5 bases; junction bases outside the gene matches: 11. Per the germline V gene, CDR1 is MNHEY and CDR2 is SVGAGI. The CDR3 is CASSYTPGQGEYGYTF. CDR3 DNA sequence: TGTGCCAGCAGTTATACCCCTGGACAGGGTGAATATGGCTACACCTTC.

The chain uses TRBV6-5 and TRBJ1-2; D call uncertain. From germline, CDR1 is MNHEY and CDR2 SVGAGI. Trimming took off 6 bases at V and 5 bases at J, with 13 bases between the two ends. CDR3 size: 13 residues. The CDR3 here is CASSTSGGYGYTF. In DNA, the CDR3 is TGTGCCAGCAGCACGTCAGGAGGATATGGCTACACCTTC.

The CDR3 here is CASTHGSLGREQYF. Here the CDR3 DNA reads TGTGCCAGCACCCATGGGAGTCTTGGGCGCGAGCAGTACTTC. This sequence joins TRBV28 and TRBJ2-7; D perhaps matches TRBD2 (5 bases). There are 14 residues in the CDR3. Deletions cut 7 bases from V and 6 bases from J, with 19 bases between. CDR1 and CDR2 from the germline V gene are MDHEN and SYDVKM.

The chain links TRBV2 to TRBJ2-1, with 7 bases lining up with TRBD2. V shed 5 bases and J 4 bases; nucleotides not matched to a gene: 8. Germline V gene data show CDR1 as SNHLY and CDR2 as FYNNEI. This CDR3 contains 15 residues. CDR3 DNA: TGTGCCAGCAGTAGGGACTTGGGGGGGTACAATGAGCAGTTCTTC. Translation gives CASSRDLGGYNEQFF.

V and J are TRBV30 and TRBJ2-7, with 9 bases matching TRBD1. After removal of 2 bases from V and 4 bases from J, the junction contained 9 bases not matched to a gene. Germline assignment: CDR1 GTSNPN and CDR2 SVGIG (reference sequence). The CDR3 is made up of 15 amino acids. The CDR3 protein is CAWSQPGTGRYEQYF. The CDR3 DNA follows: TGTGCCTGGAGTCAGCCCGGGACAGGGCGATACGAGCAGTACTTC.

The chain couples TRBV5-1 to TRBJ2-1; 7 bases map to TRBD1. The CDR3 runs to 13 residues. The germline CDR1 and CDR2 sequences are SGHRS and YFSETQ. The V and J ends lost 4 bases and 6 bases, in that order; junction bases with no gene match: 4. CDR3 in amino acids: CASSMTGSNEQFF. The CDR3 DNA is TGCGCCAGCAGCATGACAGGGAGCAATGAGCAGTTCTTC.